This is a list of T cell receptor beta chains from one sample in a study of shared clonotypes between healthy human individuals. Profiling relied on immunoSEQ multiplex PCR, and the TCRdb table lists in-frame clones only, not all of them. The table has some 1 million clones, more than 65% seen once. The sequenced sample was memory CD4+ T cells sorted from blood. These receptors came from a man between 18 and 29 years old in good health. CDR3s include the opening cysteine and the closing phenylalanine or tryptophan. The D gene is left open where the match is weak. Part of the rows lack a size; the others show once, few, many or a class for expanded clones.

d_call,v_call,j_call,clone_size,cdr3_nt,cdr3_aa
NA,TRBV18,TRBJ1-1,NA,TGTGCCAGCTCACCAAATCTTTATGGGGGTAACGGGAAGACTGAAGCTTTCTTT,CASSPNLYGGNGKTEAFF
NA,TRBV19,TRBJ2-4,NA,TGTGCCAGTAGCCCACAGGGAGGTGCTGCCAAAAACATTCAGTACTTC,CASSPQGGAAKNIQYF
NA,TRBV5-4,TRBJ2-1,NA,TGTGCCAGCAGCGTCAAACGGGGAACCTACAATGAGCAGTTCTTC,CASSVKRGTYNEQFF
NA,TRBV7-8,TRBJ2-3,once,TGTGCCAGCAGCCCTCGGGAGATAAGGACAGATACGCAGTATTTT,CASSPREIRTDTQYF
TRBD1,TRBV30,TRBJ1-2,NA,TGTGCCTGGGGGACAGGGTACGACTATGGCTACACCTTC,CAWGTGYDYGYTF
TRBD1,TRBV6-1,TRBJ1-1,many,TGTGCCAGCACCCTGACAGGGGGCAAGGGGACTGAAGCTTTCTTT,CASTLTGGKGTEAFF
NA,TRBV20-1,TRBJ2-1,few,TGCACCTACCGAAGATCGGATGAGCAGTTCTTC,CTYRRSDEQFF
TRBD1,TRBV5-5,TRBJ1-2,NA,TGTGCCAGCAGCCCTGGGGCAGGGGGCCTCTATGGCTACACCTTC,CASSPGAGGLYGYTF
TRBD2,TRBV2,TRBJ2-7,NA,TGTGCCAGCAGTGTAGCGGGGGGCCTAGACGAGCAGTACTTC,CASSVAGGLDEQYF
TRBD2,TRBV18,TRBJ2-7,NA,TGTGCCAGCTCACCACCCAGCGGGGCACCCTACGAGCAGTACTTC,CASSPPSGAPYEQYF
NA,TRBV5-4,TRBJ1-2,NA,TGTGCCAGCAGCTTGGGCGGGTTTGGGGATGGCTACACCTTC,CASSLGGFGDGYTF
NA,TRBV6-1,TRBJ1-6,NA,TGTGCCAGCATTCCGGGTTTTAGGGGGAATTCACCCCTCCACTTT,CASIPGFRGNSPLHF
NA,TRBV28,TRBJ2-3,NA,TGTGCCAGCAGCCCCCCCACTACGAGGGGGGCAGATACGCAGTATTTT,CASSPPTTRGADTQYF
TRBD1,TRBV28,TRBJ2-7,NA,TGTGCCAGCAGGACAGGGAACGAGCAGTACTTC,CASRTGNEQYF
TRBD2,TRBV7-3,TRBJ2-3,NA,TGTGCCAGCAGCTTGGGACTAGAAGATACGCAGTATTTT,CASSLGLEDTQYF
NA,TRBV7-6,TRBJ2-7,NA,TGTGCCAGCAGCTTATCAGGGAAGGTATACGAGCAGTACTTC,CASSLSGKVYEQYF